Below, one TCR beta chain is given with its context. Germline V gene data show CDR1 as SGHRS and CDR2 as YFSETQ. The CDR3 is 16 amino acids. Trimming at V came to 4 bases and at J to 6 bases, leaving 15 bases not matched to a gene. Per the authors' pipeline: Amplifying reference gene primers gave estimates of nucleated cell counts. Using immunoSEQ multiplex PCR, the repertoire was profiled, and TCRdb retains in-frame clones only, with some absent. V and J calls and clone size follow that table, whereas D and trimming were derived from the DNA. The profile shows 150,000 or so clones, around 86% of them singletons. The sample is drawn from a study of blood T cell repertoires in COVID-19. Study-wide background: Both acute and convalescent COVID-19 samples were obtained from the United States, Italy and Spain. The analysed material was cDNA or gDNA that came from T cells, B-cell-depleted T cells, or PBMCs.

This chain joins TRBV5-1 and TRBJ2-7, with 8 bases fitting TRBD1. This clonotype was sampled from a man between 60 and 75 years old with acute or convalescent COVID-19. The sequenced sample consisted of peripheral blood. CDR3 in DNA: TGCGCCAGCAGCCTTCTTAAGGGGACAGGCCCTGCCGAGCAGTACTTC. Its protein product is CASSLLKGTGPAEQYF.